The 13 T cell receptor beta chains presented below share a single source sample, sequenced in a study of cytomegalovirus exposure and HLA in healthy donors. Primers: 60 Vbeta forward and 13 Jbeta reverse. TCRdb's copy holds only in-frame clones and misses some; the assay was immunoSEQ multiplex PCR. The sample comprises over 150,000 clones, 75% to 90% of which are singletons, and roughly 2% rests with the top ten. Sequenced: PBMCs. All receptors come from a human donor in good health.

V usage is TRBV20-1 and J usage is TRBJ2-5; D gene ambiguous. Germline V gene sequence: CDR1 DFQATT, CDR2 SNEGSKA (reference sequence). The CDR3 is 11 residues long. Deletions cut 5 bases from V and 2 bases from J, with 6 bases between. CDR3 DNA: TGCAGTGCTGACGGGCAAGAGACCCAGTACTTC. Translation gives CSADGQETQYF.

This chain's CDR3 is CASSQEVFGGDYNEQFF. The CDR3, as DNA: TGCGCCAGCAGCCAAGAAGTCTTCGGGGGGGATTACAATGAGCAGTTCTTC. V and J are TRBV4-3 and TRBJ2-1; 8 nucleotides agree with TRBD2. Germline V gene lookup returns CDR1 LGHNA and CDR2 YSLEER. J lost 4 bases, V lost 0 bases, and 8 bases had no gene match. The CDR3 totals 17 residues.

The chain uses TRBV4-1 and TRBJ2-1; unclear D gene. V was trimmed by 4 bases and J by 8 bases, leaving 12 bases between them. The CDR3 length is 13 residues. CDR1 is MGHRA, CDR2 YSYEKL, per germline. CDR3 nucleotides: TGCGCCAGCAGCCCGATGAACGAGGATGAGCAGTTCTTC. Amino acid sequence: CASSPMNEDEQFF.

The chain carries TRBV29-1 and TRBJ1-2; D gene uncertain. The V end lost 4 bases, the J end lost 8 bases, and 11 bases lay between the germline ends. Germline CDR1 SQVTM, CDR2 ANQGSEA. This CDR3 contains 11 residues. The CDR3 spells CSVVASNGYTF. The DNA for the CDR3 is TGCAGCGTTGTAGCCTCCAACGGCTACACCTTC.

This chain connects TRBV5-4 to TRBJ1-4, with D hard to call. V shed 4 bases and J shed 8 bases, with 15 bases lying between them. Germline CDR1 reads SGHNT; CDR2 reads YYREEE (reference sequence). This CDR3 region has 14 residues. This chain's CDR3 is CASSEGLVEEKLFF. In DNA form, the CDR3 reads TGTGCCAGCAGCGAGGGATTAGTAGAGGAAAAACTGTTTTTT. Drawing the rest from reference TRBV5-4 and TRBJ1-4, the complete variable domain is ETGVTQSPTHLIKTRGQQVTLRCSSQSGHNTVSWYQQALGQGPQFIFQYYREEENGRGNFPPRFSGLQFPNYSSELNVNALELDDSALYLCASSEGLVEEKLFFGSGTQLSVL.

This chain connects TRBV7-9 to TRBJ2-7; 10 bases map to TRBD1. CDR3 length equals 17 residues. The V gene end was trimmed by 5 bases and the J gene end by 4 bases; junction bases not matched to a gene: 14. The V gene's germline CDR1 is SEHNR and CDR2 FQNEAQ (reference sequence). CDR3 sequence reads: CASSPNPWDRGEYEQYF. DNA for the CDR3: TGTGCCAGCAGCCCCAACCCCTGGGACAGGGGCGAATACGAGCAGTACTTC.

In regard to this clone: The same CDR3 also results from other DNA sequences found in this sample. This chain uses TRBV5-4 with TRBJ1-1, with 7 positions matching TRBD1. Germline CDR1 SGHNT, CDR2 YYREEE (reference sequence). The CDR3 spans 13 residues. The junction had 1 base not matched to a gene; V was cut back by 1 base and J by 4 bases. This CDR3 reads CASSLQGGTEAFF. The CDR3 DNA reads TGTGCCAGCAGCTTGCAGGGGGGCACTGAAGCTTTCTTT. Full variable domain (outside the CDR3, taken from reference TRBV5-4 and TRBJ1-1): ETGVTQSPTHLIKTRGQQVTLRCSSQSGHNTVSWYQQALGQGPQFIFQYYREEENGRGNFPPRFSGLQFPNYSSELNVNALELDDSALYLCASSLQGGTEAFFGQGTRLTVV.

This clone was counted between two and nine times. CDR3 protein: CASSLVDRGDTEAFF. Written as DNA, the CDR3 is TGTGCCAGCAGCTTGGTGGACAGGGGAGACACTGAAGCTTTCTTT. The rearrangement uses TRBV5-6 and TRBJ1-1, with 9 bases lining up with TRBD1. J gave up 3 bases and V 0 bases, and 3 bases lay outside the gene matches. Germline V gives CDR1 SGHDT, CDR2 YYEEEE. This CDR3 comprises 15 residues. Looking up the rest from reference TRBV5-6 and TRBJ1-1 gives the full variable domain: DAGVTQSPTHLIKTRGQQVTLRCSPKSGHDTVSWYQQALGQGPQFIFQYYEEEERQRGNFPDRFSGHQFPNYSSELNVNALLLGDSALYLCASSLVDRGDTEAFFGQGTRLTVV.

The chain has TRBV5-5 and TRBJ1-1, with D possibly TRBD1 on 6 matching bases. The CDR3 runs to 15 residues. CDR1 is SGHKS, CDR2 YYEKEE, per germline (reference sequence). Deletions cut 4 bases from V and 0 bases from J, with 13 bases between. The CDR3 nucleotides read TGTGCCAGCAGCCCATGGACAGCTATGAACACTGAAGCTTTCTTT. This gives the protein CASSPWTAMNTEAFF.

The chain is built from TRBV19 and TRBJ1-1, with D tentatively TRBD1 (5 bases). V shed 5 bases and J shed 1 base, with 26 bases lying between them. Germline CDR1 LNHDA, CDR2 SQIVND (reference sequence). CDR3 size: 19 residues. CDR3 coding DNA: TGTGCCAGTAGTCCCAGTAGCCCCGGACACCCTTATCCGAACACTGAAGCTTTCTTT. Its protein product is CASSPSSPGHPYPNTEAFF.

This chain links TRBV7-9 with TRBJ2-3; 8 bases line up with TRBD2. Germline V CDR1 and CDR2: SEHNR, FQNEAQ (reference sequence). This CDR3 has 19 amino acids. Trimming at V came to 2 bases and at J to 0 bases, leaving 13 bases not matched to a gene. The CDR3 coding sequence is TGTGCCAGCAGCTTACGGATCGGGGGGGCGGCCCATAGCACAGATACGCAGTATTTT. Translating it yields CASSLRIGGAAHSTDTQYF.

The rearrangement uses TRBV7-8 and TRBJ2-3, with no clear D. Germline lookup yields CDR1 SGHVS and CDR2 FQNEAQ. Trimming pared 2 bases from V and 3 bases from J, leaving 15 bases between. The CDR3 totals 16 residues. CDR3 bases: TGTGCCAGCAGCTTAAGCCGTCGGGTAATAACAGATACGCAGTATTTT. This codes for CASSLSRRVITDTQYF.

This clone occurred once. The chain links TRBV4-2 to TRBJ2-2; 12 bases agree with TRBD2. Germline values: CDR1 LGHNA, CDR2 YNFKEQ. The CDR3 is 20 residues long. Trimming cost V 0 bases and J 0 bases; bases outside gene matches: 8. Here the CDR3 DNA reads TGTGCCAGCAGCCAAGATCCGACTAGCGGGGGCCTCGCGAACACCGGGGAGCTGTTTTTT. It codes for CASSQDPTSGGLANTGELFF.